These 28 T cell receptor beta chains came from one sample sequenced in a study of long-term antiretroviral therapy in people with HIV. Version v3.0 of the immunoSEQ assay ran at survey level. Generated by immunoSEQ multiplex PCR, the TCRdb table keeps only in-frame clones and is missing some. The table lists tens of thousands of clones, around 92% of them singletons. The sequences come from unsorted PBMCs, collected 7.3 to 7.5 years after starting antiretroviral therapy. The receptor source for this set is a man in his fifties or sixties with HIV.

CDR3 residues: CASSFSYEQYF. In DNA, the CDR3 is TGTGCCAGCAGCTTCTCGTACGAGCAGTACTTC. The rearrangement joins TRBV5-6 to TRBJ2-7; D not resolved. This CDR3 spans 11 amino acids. Trimming took off 2 bases at V and 4 bases at J, with 4 bases between the two ends. CDR1 and CDR2 (germline): SGHDT, YYEEEE.

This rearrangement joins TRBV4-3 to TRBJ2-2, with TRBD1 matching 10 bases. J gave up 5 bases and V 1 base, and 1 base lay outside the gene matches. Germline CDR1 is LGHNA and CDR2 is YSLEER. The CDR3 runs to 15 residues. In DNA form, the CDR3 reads TGCGCCAGCAGCCAAGTGGACAGGGGGACCGGGGAGCTGTTTTTT. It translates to CASSQVDRGTGELFF.

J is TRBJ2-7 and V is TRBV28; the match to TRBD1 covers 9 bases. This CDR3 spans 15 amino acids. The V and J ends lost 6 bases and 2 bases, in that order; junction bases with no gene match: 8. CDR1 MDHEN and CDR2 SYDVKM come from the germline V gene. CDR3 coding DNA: TGTGCCAGCAGCTCCCGGGACAGGGCCCCCTACGAGCAGTACTTC. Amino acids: CASSSRDRAPYEQYF.

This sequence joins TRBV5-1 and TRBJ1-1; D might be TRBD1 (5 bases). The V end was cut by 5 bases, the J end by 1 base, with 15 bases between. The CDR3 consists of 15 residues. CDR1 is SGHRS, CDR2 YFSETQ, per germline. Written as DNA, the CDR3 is TGCGCCAGCAGAATTGGAAGGCAGGGGAACACTGAAGCTTTCTTT. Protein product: CASRIGRQGNTEAFF.

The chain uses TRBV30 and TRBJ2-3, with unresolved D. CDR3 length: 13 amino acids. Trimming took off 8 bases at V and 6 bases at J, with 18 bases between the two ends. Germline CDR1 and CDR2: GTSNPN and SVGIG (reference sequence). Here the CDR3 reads CAGSPGLDDTQYF. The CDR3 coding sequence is TGTGCCGGATCCCCCGGGCTAGATGATACGCAGTATTTT.

CDR3 DNA: TGTGCCAGCAAACTAAGACAGGGGGGGTACGAGCAGTACTTC. This translates into CASKLRQGGYEQYF. This rearrangement joins TRBV27 to TRBJ2-7; 9 positions match TRBD1. In germline, CDR1 is MNHEY, CDR2 SMNVEV (reference sequence). J was trimmed by 4 bases and V by 7 bases; bases with no gene match: 8. CDR3 length: 14 amino acids.

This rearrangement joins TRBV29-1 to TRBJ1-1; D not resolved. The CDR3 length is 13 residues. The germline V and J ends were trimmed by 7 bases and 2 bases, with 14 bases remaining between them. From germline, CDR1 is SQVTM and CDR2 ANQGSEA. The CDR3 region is CSGVGVLNTEAFF. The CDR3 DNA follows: TGCAGCGGAGTTGGGGTGCTCAACACTGAAGCTTTCTTT. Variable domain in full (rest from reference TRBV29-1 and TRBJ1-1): SAVISQKPSRDICQRGTSLTIQCQVDSQVTMMFWYRQQPGQSLTLIATANQGSEATYESGFVIDKFPISRPNLTFSTLTVSNMSPEDSSIYLCSGVGVLNTEAFFGQGTRLTVV.

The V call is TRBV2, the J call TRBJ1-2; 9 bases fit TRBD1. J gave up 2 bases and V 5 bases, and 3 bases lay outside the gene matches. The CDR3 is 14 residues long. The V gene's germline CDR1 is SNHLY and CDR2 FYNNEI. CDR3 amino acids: CASSPGQGNYGYTF. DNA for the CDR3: TGTGCCAGCAGTCCGGGACAGGGAAACTATGGCTACACCTTC.

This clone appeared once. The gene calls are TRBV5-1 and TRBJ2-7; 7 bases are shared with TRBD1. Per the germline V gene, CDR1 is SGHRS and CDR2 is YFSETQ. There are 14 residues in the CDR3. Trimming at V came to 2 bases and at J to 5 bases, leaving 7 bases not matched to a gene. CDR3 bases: TGCGCCAGCAGCTTAGGGGACAGTACCCACGAGCAGTACTTC. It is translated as CASSLGDSTHEQYF.

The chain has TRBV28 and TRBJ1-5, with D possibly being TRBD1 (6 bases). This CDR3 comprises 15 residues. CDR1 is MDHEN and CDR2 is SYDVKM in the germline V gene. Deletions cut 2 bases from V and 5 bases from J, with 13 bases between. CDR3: CASSLGGLGYQPQHF. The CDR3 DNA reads TGTGCCAGCAGTTTAGGGGGGCTAGGGTATCAGCCCCAGCATTTT. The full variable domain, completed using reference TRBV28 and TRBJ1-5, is DVKVTQSSRYLVKRTGEKVFLECVQDMDHENMFWYRQDPGLGLRLIYFSYDVKMKEKGDIPEGYSVSREKKERFSLILESASTNQTSMYLCASSLGGLGYQPQHFGDGTRLSIL.

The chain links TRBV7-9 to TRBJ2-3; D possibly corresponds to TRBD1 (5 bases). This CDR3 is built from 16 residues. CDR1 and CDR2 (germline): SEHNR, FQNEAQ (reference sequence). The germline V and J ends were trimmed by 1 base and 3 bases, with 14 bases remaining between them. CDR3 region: CASSLDSHPGTDTQYF. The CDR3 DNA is TGTGCCAGCAGCTTAGATTCCCACCCAGGGACAGATACGCAGTATTTT.

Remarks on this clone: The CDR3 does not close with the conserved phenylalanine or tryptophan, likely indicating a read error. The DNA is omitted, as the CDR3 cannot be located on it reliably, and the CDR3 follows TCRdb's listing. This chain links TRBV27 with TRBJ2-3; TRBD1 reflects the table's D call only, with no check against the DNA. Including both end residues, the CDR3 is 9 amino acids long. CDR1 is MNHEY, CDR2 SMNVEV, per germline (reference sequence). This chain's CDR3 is CASSFRDRV.

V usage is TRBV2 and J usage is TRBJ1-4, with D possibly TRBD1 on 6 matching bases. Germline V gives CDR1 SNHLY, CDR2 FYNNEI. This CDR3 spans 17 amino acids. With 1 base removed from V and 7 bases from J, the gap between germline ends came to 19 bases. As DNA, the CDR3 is TGTGCCAGCAGTGAAGAAAGATTTGCAGGGGCGTTTGAAAAACTGTTTTTT. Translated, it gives CASSEERFAGAFEKLFF.

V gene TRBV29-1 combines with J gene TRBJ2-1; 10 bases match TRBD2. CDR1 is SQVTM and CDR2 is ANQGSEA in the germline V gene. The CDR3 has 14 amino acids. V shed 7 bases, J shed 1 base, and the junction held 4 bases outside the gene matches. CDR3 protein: CSGGAGGSYNEQFF. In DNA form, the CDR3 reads TGCAGCGGGGGAGCGGGGGGGTCCTACAATGAGCAGTTCTTC.

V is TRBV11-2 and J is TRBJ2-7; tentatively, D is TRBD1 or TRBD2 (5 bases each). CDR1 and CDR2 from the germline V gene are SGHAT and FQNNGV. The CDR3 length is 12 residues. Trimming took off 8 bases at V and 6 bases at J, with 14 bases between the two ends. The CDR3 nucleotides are TGTGCCAGCGCGGTCGGGGCAGTCGAGCAGTACTTC. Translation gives CASAVGAVEQYF. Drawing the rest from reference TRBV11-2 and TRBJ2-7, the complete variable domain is EAGVAQSPRYKIIEKRQSVAFWCNPISGHATLYWYQQILGQGPKLLIQFQNNGVVDDSQLPKDRFSAERLKGVDSTLKIQPAKLEDSAVYLCASAVGAVEQYFGPGTRLTVT.

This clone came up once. The CDR3 here is CASSSYAPGQGGANVLTF. CDR3 coding DNA: TGCGCCAGCAGCTCTTATGCCCCCGGACAGGGAGGGGCCAACGTCCTGACTTTC. The chain couples TRBV5-1 to TRBJ2-6; 8 bases are a match to TRBD1. The CDR3 covers 18 residues. The V and J ends lost 3 bases and 4 bases, in that order; junction bases with no gene match: 12. Per the germline V gene, CDR1 is SGHRS and CDR2 is YFSETQ. Combining the CDR3 with reference TRBV5-1 and TRBJ2-6 gives the whole variable domain KAGVTQTPRYLIKTRGQQVTLSCSPISGHRSVSWYQQTPGQGLQFLFEYFSETQRNKGNFPGRFSGRQFSNSRSEMNVSTLELGDSALYLCASSSYAPGQGGANVLTFGAGSRLTVL.

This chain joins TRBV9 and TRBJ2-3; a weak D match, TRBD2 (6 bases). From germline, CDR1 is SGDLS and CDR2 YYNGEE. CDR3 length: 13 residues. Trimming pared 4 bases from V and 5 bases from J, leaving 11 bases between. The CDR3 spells CASSTRRVDTQYF. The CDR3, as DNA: TGTGCCAGCAGCACAAGGAGGGTAGATACGCAGTATTTT.

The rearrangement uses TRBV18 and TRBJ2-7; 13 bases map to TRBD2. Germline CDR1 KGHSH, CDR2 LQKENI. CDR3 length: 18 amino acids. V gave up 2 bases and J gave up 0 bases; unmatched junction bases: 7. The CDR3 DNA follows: TGTGCCAGCTCACCAAGGACTAGCGGGGGCTCCGGCTCCTACGAGCAGTACTTC. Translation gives CASSPRTSGGSGSYEQYF.

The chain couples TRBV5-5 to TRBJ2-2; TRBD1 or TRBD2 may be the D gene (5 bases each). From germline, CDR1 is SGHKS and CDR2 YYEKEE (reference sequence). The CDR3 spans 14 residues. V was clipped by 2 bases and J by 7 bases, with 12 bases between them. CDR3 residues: CASSFSGRVGELFF. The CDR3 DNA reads TGTGCCAGCAGCTTCTCGGGGCGGGTCGGGGAGCTGTTTTTT.

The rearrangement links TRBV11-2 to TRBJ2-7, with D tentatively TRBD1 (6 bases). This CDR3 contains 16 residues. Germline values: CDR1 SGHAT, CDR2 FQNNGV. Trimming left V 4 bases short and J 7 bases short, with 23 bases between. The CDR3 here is CASSSIPGQSLGEQYF. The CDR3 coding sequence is TGTGCCAGCAGCTCAATCCCGGGACAATCTCTAGGGGAGCAGTACTTC. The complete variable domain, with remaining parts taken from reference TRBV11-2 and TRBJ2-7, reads EAGVAQSPRYKIIEKRQSVAFWCNPISGHATLYWYQQILGQGPKLLIQFQNNGVVDDSQLPKDRFSAERLKGVDSTLKIQPAKLEDSAVYLCASSSIPGQSLGEQYFGPGTRLTVT.

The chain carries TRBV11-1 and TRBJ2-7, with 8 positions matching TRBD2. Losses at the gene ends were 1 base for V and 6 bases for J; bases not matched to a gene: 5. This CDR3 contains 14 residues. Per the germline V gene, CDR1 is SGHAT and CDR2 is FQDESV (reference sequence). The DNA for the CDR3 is TGTGCCAGCAGCTTAGGTGGTAGCGGGGCCGAGCAGTACTTC. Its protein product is CASSLGGSGAEQYF. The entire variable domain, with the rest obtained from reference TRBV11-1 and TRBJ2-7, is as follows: EAEVAQSPRYKITEKSQAVAFWCDPISGHATLYWYRQILGQGPELLVQFQDESVVDDSQLPKDRFSAERLKGVDSTLKIQPAELGDSAMYLCASSLGGSGAEQYFGPGTRLTVT.

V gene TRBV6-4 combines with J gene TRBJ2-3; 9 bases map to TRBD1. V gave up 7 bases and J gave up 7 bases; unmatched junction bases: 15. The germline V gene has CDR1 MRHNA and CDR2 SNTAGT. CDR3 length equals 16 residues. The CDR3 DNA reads TGTGCCAGCAAACCGCAAACGGGACAGGGTAGCAATACGCAGTATTTT. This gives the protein CASKPQTGQGSNTQYF.

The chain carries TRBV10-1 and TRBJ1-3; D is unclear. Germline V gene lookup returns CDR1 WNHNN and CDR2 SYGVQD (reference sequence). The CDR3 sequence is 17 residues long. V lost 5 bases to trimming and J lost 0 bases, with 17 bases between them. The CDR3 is CASSSGQGRDSGNTIYF. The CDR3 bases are TGCGCCAGCAGTTCGGGCCAAGGGCGAGACTCTGGAAACACCATATATTTT.

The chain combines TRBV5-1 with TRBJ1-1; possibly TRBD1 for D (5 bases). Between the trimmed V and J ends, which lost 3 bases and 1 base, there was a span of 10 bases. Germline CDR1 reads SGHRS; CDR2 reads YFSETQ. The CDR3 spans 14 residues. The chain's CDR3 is CASSYGHTNTEAFF. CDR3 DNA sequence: TGCGCCAGCAGCTACGGACACACGAACACTGAAGCTTTCTTT.

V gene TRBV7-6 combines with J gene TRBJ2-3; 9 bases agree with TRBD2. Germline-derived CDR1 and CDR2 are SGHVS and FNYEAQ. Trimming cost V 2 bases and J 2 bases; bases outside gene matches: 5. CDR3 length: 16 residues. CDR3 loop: CASSLSGGSNTDTQYF. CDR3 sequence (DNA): TGTGCCAGCAGCTTAAGCGGGGGGTCGAACACAGATACGCAGTATTTT.

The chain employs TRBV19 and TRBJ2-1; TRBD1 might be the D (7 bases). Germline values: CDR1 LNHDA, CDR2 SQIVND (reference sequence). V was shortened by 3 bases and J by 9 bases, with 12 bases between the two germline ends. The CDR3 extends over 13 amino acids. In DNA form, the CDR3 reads TGTGCCAGTAGTATTACGCGGGACAGTGAGCAGTTCTTC. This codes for CASSITRDSEQFF.

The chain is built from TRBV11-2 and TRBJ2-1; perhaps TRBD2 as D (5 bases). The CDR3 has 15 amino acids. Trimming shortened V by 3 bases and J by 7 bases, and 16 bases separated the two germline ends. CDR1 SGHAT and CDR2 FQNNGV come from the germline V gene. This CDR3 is CASSLQTSRVNEQFF. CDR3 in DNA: TGTGCCAGCAGCTTGCAAACTAGTAGGGTGAATGAGCAGTTCTTC.

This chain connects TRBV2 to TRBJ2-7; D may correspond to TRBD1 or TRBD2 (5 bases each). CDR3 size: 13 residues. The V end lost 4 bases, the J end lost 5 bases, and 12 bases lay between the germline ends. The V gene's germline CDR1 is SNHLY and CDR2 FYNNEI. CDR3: CASSVSGTDEQYF. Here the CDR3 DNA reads TGTGCCAGCAGTGTCTCTGGGACCGACGAGCAGTACTTC.